This passage covers 28 T cell receptor beta chains from one sample sequenced in a study of PD-1 blockade in classical Hodgkin lymphoma. Time point described: cycle 4 day 1 (C4D1), after 6 weeks of nivolumab. Patients all relapsed after autologous stem cell transplantation, and there was variation in brentuximab vedotin exposure. Clones were read by immunoSEQ multiplex PCR, and TCRdb kept only the in-frame ones, dropping some. The table records tens of thousands of clones, roughly nine tenths of them present only once. The sample in question was peripheral blood mononuclear cells (PBMCs), obtained before the fourth cycle of nivolumab. These receptors were collected from a human donor with classical Hodgkin lymphoma.

Notes on this clone: The junction departs from the called germline gene at one end, perhaps through a read error. This CDR3 is CASRLETGAGGATQYF. In nucleotides, the CDR3 is TGTGCCAGCAGATTGGAGACAGGGGCCGGCGGTGCTACGCAGTATTTT. The chain has TRBV5-4 and TRBJ2-3; TRBD1 matches 8 bases. Germline loops: CDR1 SGHNT, CDR2 YYREEE (reference sequence). The CDR3 runs to 16 residues. The variable domain in full, with the rest retrieved from reference TRBV5-4 and TRBJ2-3, is ETGVTQSPTHLIKTRGQQVTLRCSSQSGHNTVSWYQQALGQGPQFIFQYYREEENGRGNFPPRFSGLQFPNYSSELNVNALELDDSALYLCASRLETGAGGATQYFGPGTRLTVL.

The chain has TRBV2 and TRBJ2-7; D perhaps matches TRBD1 (5 bases). Germline values: CDR1 SNHLY, CDR2 FYNNEI. Trimming took off 3 bases at V and 2 bases at J, with 14 bases between the two ends. The CDR3 is 15 residues long. The CDR3 loop is CASSDPVGQPYEQYF. DNA of the CDR3: TGTGCCAGCAGTGATCCGGTCGGACAACCCTACGAGCAGTACTTC.

The chain recombines TRBV7-2 with TRBJ2-6, with D perhaps TRBD1 or TRBD2 (7 bases each). The CDR3 spans 18 residues. The V and J ends lost 4 bases and 0 bases respectively, with 16 bases between them. Per germline, CDR1 SGHTA and CDR2 FQGNSA. CDR3 protein: CASSSSGTAGSGANVLTF. CDR3 DNA sequence: TGTGCCAGCAGCTCCAGCGGGACAGCAGGCTCTGGGGCCAACGTCCTGACTTTC.

This rearrangement joins TRBV7-2 to TRBJ2-2; no clear D gene. The CDR3 has 13 amino acids. CDR1 and CDR2 from the germline V gene are SGHTA and FQGNSA. V was shortened by 1 base and J by 2 bases, with 2 bases between the two germline ends. The chain's CDR3 is CASSLDNTGELFF. CDR3 nucleotide sequence: TGTGCCAGCAGCTTAGATAACACCGGGGAGCTGTTTTTT.

The J gene is TRBJ2-5, the V gene TRBV11-3, with D possibly being TRBD2 (6 bases). From germline, CDR1 is SGHNT and CDR2 YENEEA. CDR3 length: 12 residues. Trimming took off 4 bases at V and 9 bases at J, with 12 bases between the two ends. The CDR3 nucleotides are TGTGCCAGCAGCTCTTTCGGCGGGGCCCAGTACTTC. Translating gives CASSSFGGAQYF. Looking up the rest from reference TRBV11-3 and TRBJ2-5 gives the full variable domain: EAGVVQSPRYKIIEKKQPVAFWCNPISGHNTLYWYLQNLGQGPELLIRYENEEAVDDSQLPKDRFSAERLKGVDSTLKIQPAELGDSAVYLCASSSFGGAQYFGPGTRLLVL.

This chain links TRBV9 with TRBJ2-7; tentatively, D is TRBD2 (6 bases). V lost 0 bases and J lost 0, with 13 bases in between. Germline lookup yields CDR1 SGDLS and CDR2 YYNGEE. The length of the CDR3 is 16 residues. CDR3 nucleotides: TGTGCCAGCAGCGTAGGGGGGAGGACTAACTCCTACGAGCAGTACTTC. Its protein product is CASSVGGRTNSYEQYF.

V gene TRBV7-6 combines with J gene TRBJ2-3, with D possibly being TRBD2 (5 bases). Germline lookup yields CDR1 SGHVS and CDR2 FNYEAQ. Trimming pared 1 base from V and 5 bases from J, leaving 13 bases between. The CDR3 runs to 15 residues. The CDR3 nucleotides read TGTGCCAGCAGCTTAGGGAGCGAGGGTGTAGATACGCAGTATTTT. Amino acid sequence: CASSLGSEGVDTQYF.

The J gene is TRBJ1-5, the V gene TRBV18; D unresolved. V was shortened by 2 bases and J by 9 bases, with 11 bases between the two germline ends. In germline, CDR1 is KGHSH, CDR2 LQKENI. The CDR3 sequence is 13 residues long. As DNA, the CDR3 is TGTGCCAGCTCACCATCCCGAGAGTGGCCCCAGCATTTT. Translating it yields CASSPSREWPQHF. Based on the CDR3 plus reference TRBV18 and TRBJ1-5, the full variable domain is NAGVMQNPRHLVRRRGQEARLRCSPMKGHSHVYWYRQLPEEGLKFMVYLQKENIIDESGMPKERFSAEFPKEGPSILRIQQVVRGDSAAYFCASSPSREWPQHFGDGTRLSIL.

The chain couples TRBV19 to TRBJ2-7; D not resolved. The CDR3 runs 12 residues. Germline-derived CDR1 and CDR2 are LNHDA and SQIVND (reference sequence). Trimming removed 5 bases at V and 6 bases at J, with 11 bases between. The CDR3 DNA follows: TGTGCCAGTAGTGTACTCACGGGCGAGCAGTACTTC. Residues: CASSVLTGEQYF.

Here the CDR3 reads CASSLRLADNEQFF. CDR3 nucleotide sequence: TGCGCCAGCAGCTTGCGGCTAGCGGACAATGAGCAGTTCTTC. The chain joins TRBV5-1 to TRBJ2-1, with 7 bases aligning to TRBD2. CDR3 length equals 14 residues. Losses at the gene ends were 1 base for V and 5 bases for J; bases not matched to a gene: 3. Germline assignment: CDR1 SGHRS and CDR2 YFSETQ.

The V and J genes are TRBV28 and TRBJ1-1, with D maybe TRBD1 (5 bases). V was pared by 8 bases and J by 1 base, with 8 bases between. CDR3 length equals 12 residues. The germline CDR1 and CDR2 sequences are MDHEN and SYDVKM. The CDR3 bases are TGTGCCAGCGGGGACGGGAACACTGAAGCTTTCTTT. It specifies CASGDGNTEAFF. Combining the CDR3 with reference TRBV28 and TRBJ1-1 gives the whole variable domain DVKVTQSSRYLVKRTGEKVFLECVQDMDHENMFWYRQDPGLGLRLIYFSYDVKMKEKGDIPEGYSVSREKKERFSLILESASTNQTSMYLCASGDGNTEAFFGQGTRLTVV.

The count of this clone is one. The chain has TRBV4-1 and TRBJ2-5; tentative D call: TRBD2 (6 bases). CDR3 length equals 16 residues. V gave up 3 bases and J gave up 0 bases, with 14 bases separating them. The germline V gene has CDR1 MGHRA and CDR2 YSYEKL. In DNA, the CDR3 is TGCGCCAGCAGCCACCCGTGGGCGGGGAACCAAGAGACCCAGTACTTC. It is translated as CASSHPWAGNQETQYF.

The chain is built from TRBV4-1 and TRBJ2-7; unclear D gene. Germline loops: CDR1 MGHRA, CDR2 YSYEKL. Trimming shortened V by 3 bases and J by 7 bases, and 13 bases separated the two germline ends. The CDR3 totals 13 residues. This CDR3 is CASSQGLSEEQYF. DNA for the CDR3: TGCGCCAGCAGCCAGGGCCTTTCGGAGGAGCAGTACTTC.

J is TRBJ2-7 and V is TRBV30; 7 nucleotides match TRBD2. There are 14 residues in the CDR3. V lost 2 bases to trimming and J lost 4 bases; unmatched junction nucleotides: 8. Germline V gene data show CDR1 as GTSNPN and CDR2 as SVGIG (reference sequence). CDR3 bases: TGTGCCTGGAGTCCTTTGGGGGGGGAATACGAGCAGTACTTC. Protein: CAWSPLGGEYEQYF.

The chain combines TRBV9 with TRBJ2-5; no definite D call. In germline, CDR1 is SGDLS, CDR2 YYNGEE. Trimming shortened V by 1 base and J by 4 bases, and 14 bases separated the two germline ends. The CDR3 sequence is 15 residues long. The CDR3: CASSVLGDSGETQYF. The CDR3 bases are TGTGCCAGCAGCGTACTAGGAGATTCAGGAGAGACCCAGTACTTC.

This rearrangement joins TRBV25-1 to TRBJ1-4; 11 bases match TRBD1. The CDR3 is 17 amino acids. Germline CDR1 MGHDK, CDR2 SYGVNS. Trimming cost V 4 bases and J 7 bases; bases outside gene matches: 11. Written as DNA, the CDR3 is TGTGCCAGCAGTGCTCCACGGGGGACAGGGGGTAGTGAAAAACTGTTTTTT. Amino acids: CASSAPRGTGGSEKLFF.

The V and J genes are TRBV9 and TRBJ1-3; D not resolved. V gave up 3 bases and J gave up 0 bases, with 10 bases separating them. CDR1 is SGDLS and CDR2 is YYNGEE in the germline V gene. The CDR3 extends over 15 amino acids. The CDR3 DNA is TGTGCCAGCAGCGGGCCCCCAGACTCTGGAAACACCATATATTTT. Translation gives CASSGPPDSGNTIYF. The full variable domain, in which reference TRBV9 and TRBJ1-3 provide the parts outside the CDR3, is DSGVTQTPKHLITATGQRVTLRCSPRSGDLSVYWYQQSLDQGLQFLIQYYNGEERAKGNILERFSAQQFPDLHSELNLSSLELGDSALYFCASSGPPDSGNTIYFGEGSWLTVV.

The chain links TRBV19 to TRBJ1-3, with D unclear. CDR3 length: 16 residues. The germline CDR1 and CDR2 sequences are LNHDA and SQIVND (reference sequence). V lost 5 bases and J 3 bases, leaving 17 bases between the germline ends. The CDR3 bases are TGTGCCAGTAGTCCCCAGGCCTACGGGTTTGGAAACACCATATATTTT. It codes for CASSPQAYGFGNTIYF. Combining the CDR3 with reference TRBV19 and TRBJ1-3 gives the whole variable domain DGGITQSPKYLFRKEGQNVTLSCEQNLNHDAMYWYRQDPGQGLRLIYYSQIVNDFQKGDIAEGYSVSREKKESFPLTVTSAQKNPTAFYLCASSPQAYGFGNTIYFGEGSWLTVV.

The gene calls are TRBV10-3 and TRBJ1-2; a possible D gene is TRBD1 (5 bases). Deletions cut 11 bases from V and 5 bases from J, with 21 bases between. The CDR3 has 14 amino acids. CDR1 ENHRY and CDR2 SYGVKD come from the germline V gene. CDR3 protein: CAVKPPQDLYGYTF. The DNA for the CDR3 is TGTGCCGTCAAACCTCCACAGGATTTGTATGGCTACACCTTC.

The chain employs TRBV28 and TRBJ1-1, with TRBD1 matching 7 bases. Germline CDR1 and CDR2: MDHEN and SYDVKM. The CDR3 is 14 amino acids. V lost 3 bases and J lost 10; bases outside the gene matches: 11. CDR3 loop: CASSLYIFRGGAFF. The CDR3 bases are TGTGCCAGCAGTTTGTACATCTTCAGGGGGGGAGCTTTCTTT.

CDR3 bases: TGTGCCAGCGGCCCGGGGACTAGCGGAACAGATACGCAGTATTTT. Translation gives CASGPGTSGTDTQYF. The chain joins TRBV27 to TRBJ2-3; 11 nucleotides agree with TRBD2. Unmatched junction bases numbered 7, after V lost 8 bases and J lost 3 bases. The CDR3 runs to 15 residues. Per germline, CDR1 MNHEY and CDR2 SMNVEV (reference sequence).

The chain carries TRBV13 and TRBJ2-1; D perhaps matches TRBD2 (5 bases). V was shortened by 3 bases and J by 3 bases, with 24 bases between the two germline ends. This CDR3 comprises 19 residues. Looked up from germline, CDR1 is PRHDT and CDR2 is FYEKMQ (reference sequence). CDR3 bases: TGTGCCAGCAGCTTCGGATACTTCCGGGAATTAGGGTTCTACAATGAGCAGTTCTTC. This encodes CASSFGYFRELGFYNEQFF.

This sequence joins TRBV13 and TRBJ1-1, with 7 bases lining up with TRBD1. Trimming removed 7 bases from V and 5 bases from J; junction bases left unmatched: 10. The CDR3 extends over 14 amino acids. Germline V CDR1 and CDR2: PRHDT, FYEKMQ (reference sequence). CDR3 loop: CASKWKGAGTEAFF. The CDR3 DNA is TGTGCCAGCAAGTGGAAGGGGGCTGGAACTGAAGCTTTCTTT.

This chain joins TRBV5-6 and TRBJ2-2; 13 nucleotides match TRBD2. The germline CDR1 and CDR2 sequences are SGHDT and YYEEEE. The V and J ends lost 3 bases and 3 bases, in that order; junction bases with no gene match: 5. The CDR3 totals 17 residues. CDR3 nucleotide sequence: TGTGCCAGCAGCTGGGAGACTAGCGGGGGGTACACCGGGGAGCTGTTTTTT. Protein product: CASSWETSGGYTGELFF.

Note on this clone: At one end, the junction sequence differs from germline, possibly due to a read error. The gene calls are TRBV5-1 and TRBJ2-7, with D possibly TRBD1 on 6 matching bases. Germline lookup yields CDR1 SGHRS and CDR2 YFSETQ. The CDR3 consists of 12 residues. This chain's CDR3 is CPWGQSFYEQYF. The DNA of the CDR3 is TGTCCCTGGGGACAAAGCTTCTACGAGCAGTACTTC.

The rearrangement uses TRBV29-1 and TRBJ1-1; unclear D gene. Germline values: CDR1 SQVTM, CDR2 ANQGSEA. Trimming cost V 4 bases and J 3 bases, with 12 bases left between them. The CDR3 is 13 amino acids. The CDR3 spells CSVVYQSDTEAFF. The CDR3 region has the DNA TGCAGCGTTGTTTATCAGTCAGACACTGAAGCTTTCTTT.

This clone was seen once. The genes are TRBV6-5 and TRBJ1-5; possible D gene TRBD1, 6 bases. The length of the CDR3 is 13 residues. CDR1 MNHEY and CDR2 SVGAGI come from the germline V gene. Trimming stripped 6 bases from V and 4 bases from J, with 10 bases between. CDR3 sequence (DNA): TGTGCCAGCAGCGCACAGGGAAATCAGCCCCAGCATTTT. This gives the protein CASSAQGNQPQHF.

In nucleotides, the CDR3 is TGCGCCAGCAGCTTGGTAGGGGAAGGGACCTATGGCTACACCTTC. Encoded protein: CASSLVGEGTYGYTF. V gene TRBV5-1 combines with J gene TRBJ1-2; possible D gene TRBD1, 5 bases. This CDR3 comprises 15 residues. Looked up from germline, CDR1 is SGHRS and CDR2 is YFSETQ. The ends were cut back, 0 bases at V and 4 bases at J, with 13 bases in the middle.